The 23 T cell receptor beta chains listed next were all sequenced from one sample in a study of cytomegalovirus exposure and HLA in healthy donors. PCR primers comprised 60 Vbeta and 13 Jbeta primers. Only in-frame clones appear in the TCRdb table, and some are missing; sequencing was by immunoSEQ multiplex PCR. Of roughly 79,000 clones in the sample, approximately 81% are singletons; the top ten hold about 6%. The sequenced sample was PBMCs. The source is a woman in her forties or fifties in good health and CMV-seropositive.

This clone came up a few times. The chain employs TRBV6-5 and TRBJ2-7, with 8 bases aligning to TRBD1. The CDR3 spans 11 residues. The V gene's germline CDR1 is MNHEY and CDR2 SVGAGI. Germline trimming cut 8 bases from V and 5 bases from J; bases unmatched to any gene: 2. CDR3 sequence reads: CASRTGHEQYF. The CDR3 DNA is TGTGCCAGCCGGACAGGGCACGAGCAGTACTTC.

The chain joins TRBV4-1 to TRBJ1-2; tentatively, D is TRBD1 (5 bases). CDR1 is MGHRA and CDR2 is YSYEKL in the germline V gene. The germline V and J ends were trimmed by 4 bases and 3 bases, with 12 bases remaining between them. The CDR3 length is 14 residues. The chain's CDR3 is CASSPQGGDYGYTF. The CDR3 DNA follows: TGCGCCAGCAGCCCCCAGGGTGGGGACTATGGCTACACCTTC.

The V and J genes are TRBV7-9 and TRBJ2-4; 7 bases match TRBD2. The CDR3 has 16 amino acids. Germline V gene sequence: CDR1 SEHNR, CDR2 FQNEAQ (reference sequence). With V trimmed by 5 bases and J by 2 bases, 9 bases remained unmatched. The CDR3 loop is CASSPAGPVPKNIQYF. CDR3 nucleotides: TGTGCCAGCAGCCCAGCGGGGCCCGTCCCCAAAAACATTCAGTACTTC.

In its sample, this clone was seen a few times. DNA of the CDR3: TGTGCCAGTAGTATTAGGTCTAGCGGTTACACCGGGGAGCTGTTTTTT. Translation: CASSIRSSGYTGELFF. V gene TRBV19 combines with J gene TRBJ2-2, with TRBD2 identical over 7 bases. Germline V gene lookup returns CDR1 LNHDA and CDR2 SQIVND (reference sequence). There are 16 residues in the CDR3. With V trimmed by 3 bases and J by 3 bases, 7 bases remained unmatched.

The chain uses TRBV18 and TRBJ2-1, with 7 bases matching TRBD1. Losses at the gene ends were 1 base for V and 4 bases for J; bases not matched to a gene: 1. The germline gives CDR1 KGHSH, CDR2 LQKENI. The CDR3 sequence is 14 residues long. CDR3 sequence (DNA): TGTGCCAGCTCACCACGGGGACAGTACAATGAGCAGTTCTTC. Its protein product is CASSPRGQYNEQFF.

The chain combines TRBV7-9 with TRBJ2-7; D might be TRBD2 (5 bases). CDR1 is SEHNR and CDR2 is FQNEAQ in the germline V gene (reference sequence). The CDR3 loop spans 14 amino acids. The V and J ends lost 5 bases and 0 bases respectively, with 11 bases between them. The CDR3 nucleotides read TGTGCCAGCAGCCGGAGCGGACTCTCCTACGAGCAGTACTTC. Its translation: CASSRSGLSYEQYF.

The chain joins TRBV12-5 to TRBJ2-7, with TRBD1 matching 8 bases. V shed 3 bases and J 6 bases; nucleotides not matched to a gene: 13. Per germline, CDR1 LGHNT and CDR2 FRNRAP. The CDR3 covers 16 residues. CDR3 protein: CASGLKGRQGIAEQYF. CDR3 nucleotide sequence: TGTGCTAGTGGTTTAAAGGGGAGACAGGGGATCGCCGAGCAGTACTTC.

About this clone itself: One end of the junction fails to match germline, which may point to a read error. The V and J genes are TRBV7-9 and TRBJ2-7; 7 positions match TRBD1. CDR1 and CDR2 from the germline V gene are SEHNR and FQNEAQ (reference sequence). The CDR3 has 16 residues. CDR3 DNA: TGTTCCAGCAGCTTCCCTTTGACAGGGAGCTCCTACGAGCAGTACTTC. The encoded protein is CSSSFPLTGSSYEQYF.

The rearrangement joins TRBV28 to TRBJ2-1; 12 bases match TRBD2. The CDR3 loop spans 15 amino acids. CDR1 and CDR2 from the germline V gene are MDHEN and SYDVKM. The V and J ends lost 5 bases and 12 bases, in that order; junction bases with no gene match: 11. The CDR3 coding sequence is TGTGCCAGCAGTCTAGGGGGACTAGCGGGCTCTGGGCAGTTCTTC. As protein: CASSLGGLAGSGQFF.

Only a few counts were recorded for this clone. The chain joins TRBV4-1 to TRBJ2-1, with a weak D call TRBD2 (5 bases). Germline V lookup: CDR1 MGHRA, CDR2 YSYEKL. This CDR3 spans 16 amino acids. V was cut by 0 bases and J by 3 bases, with 12 bases left in between. In DNA, the CDR3 is TGCGCCAGCAGCCAAGAGACTACGAGCAACTACAATGAGCAGTTCTTC. Translated, it gives CASSQETTSNYNEQFF.

The chain combines TRBV7-9 with TRBJ2-7; TRBD2 matches 8 bases. Looked up from germline, CDR1 is SEHNR and CDR2 is FQNEAQ (reference sequence). The CDR3 is 14 amino acids. The V segment lost 5 bases and the J segment 2 bases; nucleotides outside the gene matches: 5. CDR3: CASSPAGAPYEQYF. The CDR3 DNA reads TGTGCCAGCAGCCCAGCGGGGGCCCCCTACGAGCAGTACTTC.

This clone came up a few times. This chain links TRBV7-2 with TRBJ2-2, with a tentative D call TRBD2 (5 bases). Trimming removed 5 bases from V and 7 bases from J, with 8 bases in between. Germline values: CDR1 SGHTA, CDR2 FQGNSA. This CDR3 contains 12 residues. CDR3 amino acids: CASSTGVGELFF. The CDR3, as DNA: TGTGCCAGCAGCACCGGGGTCGGGGAGCTGTTTTTT.

The chain combines TRBV27 with TRBJ2-7, with unresolved D. Germline CDR1 is MNHEY and CDR2 is SMNVEV (reference sequence). CDR3 length equals 13 residues. V was clipped by 3 bases and J by 2 bases, with 8 bases between them. Here the CDR3 DNA reads TGTGCCAGCAGTTTGCACCACACCTACGAGCAGTACTTC. Its translation is CASSLHHTYEQYF.

V usage is TRBV6-5 and J usage is TRBJ1-1; D is perhaps TRBD1 (6 bases). V lost 3 bases to trimming and J lost 0 bases, with 8 bases between them. This CDR3 region has 14 residues. CDR1 MNHEY and CDR2 SVGAGI come from the germline V gene. The CDR3 nucleotides read TGTGCCAGCAGTTATGGACAGATGAACACTGAAGCTTTCTTT. Translating it yields CASSYGQMNTEAFF.

This clone was found once. The chain couples TRBV30 to TRBJ2-3; 8 bases align to TRBD2. Germline values: CDR1 GTSNPN, CDR2 SVGIG (reference sequence). V shed 1 base, J shed 1 base, and the junction held 4 bases outside the gene matches. This CDR3 has 15 residues. The CDR3 region has the DNA TGTGCCTGGAGTGAAAGAGCGGGAGGCACAGATACGCAGTATTTT. It translates to CAWSERAGGTDTQYF. The full variable domain, its missing parts supplied by reference TRBV30 and TRBJ2-3, is SQTIHQWPATLVQPVGSPLSLECTVEGTSNPNLYWYRQAAGRGLQLLFYSVGIGQISSEVPQNLSASRPQDRQFILSSKKLLLSDSGFYLCAWSERAGGTDTQYFGPGTRLTVL.

J is TRBJ2-1 and V is TRBV5-5; the D gene is possibly TRBD2 (6 bases). The CDR3 totals 14 residues. V was pared by 4 bases and J by 6 bases, with 14 bases between. From germline, CDR1 is SGHKS and CDR2 YYEKEE (reference sequence). CDR3 bases: TGTGCCAGCAGCCCAATTCGGGGGACCAATGAGCAGTTCTTC. It translates to CASSPIRGTNEQFF.

The chain has TRBV28 and TRBJ1-3; D remains unclear. The V end lost 3 bases, the J end lost 4 bases, and 13 bases lay between the germline ends. This CDR3 has 15 amino acids. In germline, CDR1 is MDHEN, CDR2 SYDVKM. DNA of the CDR3: TGTGCCAGCAGTTTCCAAGGACTTTTAGGAAACACCATATATTTT. This codes for CASSFQGLLGNTIYF.

This clone showed up just a few times. V is TRBV29-1 and J is TRBJ2-3; 13 nucleotides align to TRBD2. The CDR3 covers 15 residues. The germline CDR1 and CDR2 sequences are SQVTM and ANQGSEA. Trimming at V came to 4 bases and at J to 6 bases, leaving 7 bases not matched to a gene. This chain's CDR3 is CSVVGLAGWGDTQYF. CDR3 nucleotides: TGCAGCGTTGTGGGACTAGCGGGATGGGGGGATACGCAGTATTTT.

V and J are TRBV7-6 and TRBJ2-6, with 13 bases identical to TRBD2. Unmatched junction bases numbered 8, after V lost 5 bases and J lost 4 bases. This CDR3 is built from 18 residues. CDR1 SGHVS and CDR2 FNYEAQ come from the germline V gene. This chain's CDR3 is CASSPGTSGRGGANVLTF. CDR3 in DNA: TGTGCCAGCAGCCCCGGCACTAGCGGGAGGGGAGGGGCCAACGTCCTGACTTTC.

The J gene is TRBJ1-1, the V gene TRBV13, with 7 positions matching TRBD1. Germline CDR1 reads PRHDT; CDR2 reads FYEKMQ (reference sequence). V lost 5 bases to trimming and J lost 6 bases; unmatched junction nucleotides: 12. The CDR3 runs to 15 residues. The CDR3 protein is CASSPVTGTVAEAFF. CDR3 sequence (DNA): TGTGCCAGCAGCCCAGTAACCGGGACAGTCGCTGAAGCTTTCTTT.

This clone has more than one count but fewer than ten. The chain joins TRBV6-1 to TRBJ1-1; TRBD1 agrees at 7 bases. CDR3 length: 13 amino acids. Losses at the gene ends were 4 bases for V and 5 bases for J; bases not matched to a gene: 4. Germline V CDR1 and CDR2: MNHNS, SASEGT. CDR3 sequence reads: CASSGRGETEAFF. CDR3 coding DNA: TGTGCCAGCAGTGGCAGGGGGGAAACTGAAGCTTTCTTT.

The CDR3, as DNA: TGCGCCAGCAGACTAGGGACAACATCAGAGACCCAGTACTTC. Its protein product is CASRLGTTSETQYF. The chain combines TRBV5-1 with TRBJ2-5; maybe TRBD1 (6 bases). The germline V and J ends were trimmed by 5 bases and 4 bases, with 15 bases remaining between them. The germline gives CDR1 SGHRS, CDR2 YFSETQ. The CDR3 totals 14 residues. Full variable domain (missing parts from reference TRBV5-1 and TRBJ2-5): KAGVTQTPRYLIKTRGQQVTLSCSPISGHRSVSWYQQTPGQGLQFLFEYFSETQRNKGNFPGRFSGRQFSNSRSEMNVSTLELGDSALYLCASRLGTTSETQYFGPGTRLLVL.

V is TRBV28 and J is TRBJ2-1, with 10 nucleotides matching TRBD2. The CDR3 is made up of 15 amino acids. CDR1 and CDR2 from the germline V gene are MDHEN and SYDVKM. Trimming at V came to 3 bases and at J to 7 bases, leaving 6 bases not matched to a gene. CDR3: CASSFWSSGGNEQFF. In DNA, the CDR3 is TGTGCCAGCAGTTTTTGGTCTAGCGGGGGTAATGAGCAGTTCTTC. Based on the CDR3 plus reference TRBV28 and TRBJ2-1, the full variable domain is DVKVTQSSRYLVKRTGEKVFLECVQDMDHENMFWYRQDPGLGLRLIYFSYDVKMKEKGDIPEGYSVSREKKERFSLILESASTNQTSMYLCASSFWSSGGNEQFFGPGTRLTVL.